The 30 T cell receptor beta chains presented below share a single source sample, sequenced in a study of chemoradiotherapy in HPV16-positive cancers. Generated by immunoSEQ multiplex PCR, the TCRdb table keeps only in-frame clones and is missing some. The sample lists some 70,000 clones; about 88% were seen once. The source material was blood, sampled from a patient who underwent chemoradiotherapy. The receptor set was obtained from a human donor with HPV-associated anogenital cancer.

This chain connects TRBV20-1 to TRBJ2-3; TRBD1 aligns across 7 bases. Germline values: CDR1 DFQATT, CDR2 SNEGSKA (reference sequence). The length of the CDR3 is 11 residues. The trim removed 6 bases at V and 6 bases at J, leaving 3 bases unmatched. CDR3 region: CSAEQGDTQYF. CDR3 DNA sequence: TGCAGTGCGGAACAGGGGGATACGCAGTATTTT.

The CDR3 loop is CASSLADRGWFYEQYF. The CDR3, as DNA: TGTGCCAGCAGCTTAGCCGACAGGGGGTGGTTCTACGAGCAGTACTTC. The genes are TRBV11-3 and TRBJ2-7, with TRBD1 identical over 9 bases. The CDR3 has 16 amino acids. CDR1 SGHNT and CDR2 YENEEA come from the germline V gene. The J segment lost 3 bases and the V segment lost 1 base, leaving 7 bases of the junction unmatched.

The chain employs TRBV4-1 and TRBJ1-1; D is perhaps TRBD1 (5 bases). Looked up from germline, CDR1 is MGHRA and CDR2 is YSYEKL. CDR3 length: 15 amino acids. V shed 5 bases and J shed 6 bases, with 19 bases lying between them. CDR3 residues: CASSKGPTSEAEAFF. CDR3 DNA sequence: TGCGCCAGCAGCAAGGGACCTACCTCCGAGGCTGAAGCTTTCTTT.

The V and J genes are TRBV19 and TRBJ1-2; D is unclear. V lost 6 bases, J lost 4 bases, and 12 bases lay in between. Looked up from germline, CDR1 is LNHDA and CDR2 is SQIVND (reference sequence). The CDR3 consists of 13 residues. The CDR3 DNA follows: TGTGCCAGTAGCCTAGCCTGGGGCTATGGCTACACCTTC. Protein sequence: CASSLAWGYGYTF.

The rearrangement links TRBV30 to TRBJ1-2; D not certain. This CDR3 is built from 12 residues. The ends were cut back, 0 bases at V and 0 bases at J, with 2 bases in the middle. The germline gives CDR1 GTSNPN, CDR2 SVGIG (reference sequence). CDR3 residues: CAWSVANYGYTF. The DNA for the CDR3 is TGTGCCTGGAGTGTTGCTAACTATGGCTACACCTTC.

The DNA for the CDR3 is TGCAGCGTTGTCGGCGGGAGGGGGGAGCTGTTTTTT. Its protein is CSVVGGRGELFF. J is TRBJ2-2 and V is TRBV29-1; 8 bases line up with TRBD2. The CDR3 is 12 amino acids. CDR1 SQVTM and CDR2 ANQGSEA come from the germline V gene. The trim removed 4 bases at V and 8 bases at J, leaving 3 bases unmatched.

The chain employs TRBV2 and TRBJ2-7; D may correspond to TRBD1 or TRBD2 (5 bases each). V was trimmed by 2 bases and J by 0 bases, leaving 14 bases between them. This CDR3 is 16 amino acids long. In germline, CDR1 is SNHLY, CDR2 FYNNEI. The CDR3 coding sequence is TGTGCCAGCAGTGAAAGGGGCGGGCGCTACTCCTACGAGCAGTACTTC. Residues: CASSERGGRYSYEQYF.

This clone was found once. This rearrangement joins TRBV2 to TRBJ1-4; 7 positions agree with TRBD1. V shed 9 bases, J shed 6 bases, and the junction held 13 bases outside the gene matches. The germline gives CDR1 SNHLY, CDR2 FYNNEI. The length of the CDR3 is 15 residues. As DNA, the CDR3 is TGTGCCAGTCGATTCCTCGACAGGGAGGATGAAAAACTGTTTTTT. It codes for CASRFLDREDEKLFF.

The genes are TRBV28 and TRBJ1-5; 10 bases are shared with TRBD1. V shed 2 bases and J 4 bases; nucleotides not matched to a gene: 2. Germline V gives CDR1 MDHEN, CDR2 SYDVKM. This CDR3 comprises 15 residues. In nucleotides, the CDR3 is TGTGCCAGCAGTTTAGGGACAGGGGTGAATCAGCCCCAGCATTTT. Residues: CASSLGTGVNQPQHF.

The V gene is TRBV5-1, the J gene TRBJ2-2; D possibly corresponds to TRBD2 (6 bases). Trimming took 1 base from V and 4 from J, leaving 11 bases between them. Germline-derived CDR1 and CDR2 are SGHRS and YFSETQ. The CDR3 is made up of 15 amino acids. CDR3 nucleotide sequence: TGCGCCAGCAGCTTGTACGAGGGAGGCACCGGGGAGCTGTTTTTT. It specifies CASSLYEGGTGELFF.

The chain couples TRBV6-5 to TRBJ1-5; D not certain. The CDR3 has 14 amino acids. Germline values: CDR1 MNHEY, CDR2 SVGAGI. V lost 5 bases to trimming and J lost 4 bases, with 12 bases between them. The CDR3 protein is CASSATGPNQPQHF. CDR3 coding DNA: TGTGCCAGCAGTGCAACCGGGCCTAATCAGCCCCAGCATTTT.

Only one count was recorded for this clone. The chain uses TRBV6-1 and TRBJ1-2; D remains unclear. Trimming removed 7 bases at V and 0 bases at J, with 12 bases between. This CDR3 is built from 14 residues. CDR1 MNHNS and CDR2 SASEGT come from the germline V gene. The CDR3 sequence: CASIEEDTNYGYTF. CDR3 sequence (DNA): TGTGCCAGCATAGAAGAAGACACTAACTATGGCTACACCTTC.

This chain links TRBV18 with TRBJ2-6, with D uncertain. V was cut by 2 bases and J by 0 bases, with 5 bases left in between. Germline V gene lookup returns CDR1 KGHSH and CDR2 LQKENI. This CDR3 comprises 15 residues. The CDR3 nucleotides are TGTGCCAGCTCACCAGACCTCTCTGGGGCCAACGTCCTGACTTTC. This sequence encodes CASSPDLSGANVLTF.

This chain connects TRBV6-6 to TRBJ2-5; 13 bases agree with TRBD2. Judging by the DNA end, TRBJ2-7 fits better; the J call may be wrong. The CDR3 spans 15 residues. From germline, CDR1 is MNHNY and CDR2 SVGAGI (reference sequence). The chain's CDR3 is CASSSPGLAGYEQYF. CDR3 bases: TGTGCCAGCAGTTCCCCGGGACTAGCGGGGTACGAGCAGTACTTC.

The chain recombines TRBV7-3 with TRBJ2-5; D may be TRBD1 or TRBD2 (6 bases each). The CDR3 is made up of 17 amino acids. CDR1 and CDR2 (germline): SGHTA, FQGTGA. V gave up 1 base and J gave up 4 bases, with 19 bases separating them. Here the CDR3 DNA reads TGTGCCAGCAGCTTAAACCCCGGGGGCTCCGGGTCAGAGACCCAGTACTTC. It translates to CASSLNPGGSGSETQYF.

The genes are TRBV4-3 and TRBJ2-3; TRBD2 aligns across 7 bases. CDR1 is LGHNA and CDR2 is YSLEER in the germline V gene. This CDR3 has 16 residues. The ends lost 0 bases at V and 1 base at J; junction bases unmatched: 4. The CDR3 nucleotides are TGCGCCAGCAGCCAAGATCGGGCGGGGGGCACAGATACGCAGTATTTT. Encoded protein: CASSQDRAGGTDTQYF.

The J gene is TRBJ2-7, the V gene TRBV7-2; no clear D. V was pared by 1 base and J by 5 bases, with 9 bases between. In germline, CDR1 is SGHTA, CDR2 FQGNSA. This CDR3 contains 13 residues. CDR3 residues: CASSLEGANEQYF. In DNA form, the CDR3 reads TGTGCCAGCAGCTTAGAAGGCGCTAACGAGCAGTACTTC.

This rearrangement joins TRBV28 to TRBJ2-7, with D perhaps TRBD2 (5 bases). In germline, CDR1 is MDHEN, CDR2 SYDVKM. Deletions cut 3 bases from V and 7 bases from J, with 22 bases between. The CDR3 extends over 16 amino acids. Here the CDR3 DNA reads TGTGCCAGCAGTTTCCGGGGAACGGTACTAGTTGGGGAGCAGTACTTC. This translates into CASSFRGTVLVGEQYF. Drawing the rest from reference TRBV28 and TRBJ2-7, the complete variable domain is DVKVTQSSRYLVKRTGEKVFLECVQDMDHENMFWYRQDPGLGLRLIYFSYDVKMKEKGDIPEGYSVSREKKERFSLILESASTNQTSMYLCASSFRGTVLVGEQYFGPGTRLTVT.

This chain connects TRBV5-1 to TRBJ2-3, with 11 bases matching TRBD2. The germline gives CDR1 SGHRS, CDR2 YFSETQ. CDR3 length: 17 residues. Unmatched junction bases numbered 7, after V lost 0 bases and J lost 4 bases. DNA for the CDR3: TGCGCCAGCAGCTTGGGATTAGCGGGAGGGCCCTCAGATACGCAGTATTTT. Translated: CASSLGLAGGPSDTQYF.

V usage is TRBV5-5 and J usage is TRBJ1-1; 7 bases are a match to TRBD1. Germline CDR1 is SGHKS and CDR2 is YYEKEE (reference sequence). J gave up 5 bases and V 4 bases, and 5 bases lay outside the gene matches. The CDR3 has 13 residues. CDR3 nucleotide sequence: TGTGCCAGCAGCCTAACAGGGGAAACTGAAGCTTTCTTT. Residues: CASSLTGETEAFF.

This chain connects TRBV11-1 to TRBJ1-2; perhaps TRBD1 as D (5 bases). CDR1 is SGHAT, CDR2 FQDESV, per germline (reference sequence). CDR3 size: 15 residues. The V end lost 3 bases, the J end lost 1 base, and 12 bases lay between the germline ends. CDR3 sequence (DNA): TGTGCCAGCAGCTTGACTGACAGCCATAACTATGGCTACACCTTC. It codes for CASSLTDSHNYGYTF. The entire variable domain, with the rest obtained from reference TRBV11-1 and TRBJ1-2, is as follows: EAEVAQSPRYKITEKSQAVAFWCDPISGHATLYWYRQILGQGPELLVQFQDESVVDDSQLPKDRFSAERLKGVDSTLKIQPAELGDSAMYLCASSLTDSHNYGYTFGSGTRLTVV.

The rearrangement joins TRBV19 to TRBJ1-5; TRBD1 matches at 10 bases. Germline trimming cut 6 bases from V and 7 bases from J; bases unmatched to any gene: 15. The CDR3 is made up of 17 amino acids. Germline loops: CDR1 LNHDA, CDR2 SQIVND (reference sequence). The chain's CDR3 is CASRTTGGISGVQPQHF. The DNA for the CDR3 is TGTGCCAGTAGAACGACAGGGGGCATCTCGGGTGTCCAGCCCCAGCATTTT.

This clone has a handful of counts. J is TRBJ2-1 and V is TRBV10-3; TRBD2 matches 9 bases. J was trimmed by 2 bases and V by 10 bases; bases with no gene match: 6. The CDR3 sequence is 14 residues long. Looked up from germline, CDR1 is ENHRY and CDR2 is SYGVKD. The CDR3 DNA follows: TGTGCCACTCAAGCGGGAGGCGCCTACAATGAGCAGTTCTTC. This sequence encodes CATQAGGAYNEQFF.

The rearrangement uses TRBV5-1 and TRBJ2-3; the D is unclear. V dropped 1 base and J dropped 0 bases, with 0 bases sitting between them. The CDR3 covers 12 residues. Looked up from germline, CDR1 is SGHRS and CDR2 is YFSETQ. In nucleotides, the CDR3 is TGCGCCAGCAGCTTGAGCACAGATACGCAGTATTTT. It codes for CASSLSTDTQYF.

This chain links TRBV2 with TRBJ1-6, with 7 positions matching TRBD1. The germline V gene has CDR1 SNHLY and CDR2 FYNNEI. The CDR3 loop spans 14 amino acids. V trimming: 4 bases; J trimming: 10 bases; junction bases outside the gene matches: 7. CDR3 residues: CASSGPGGPSPLHF. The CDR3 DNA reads TGTGCCAGCAGTGGCCCAGGGGGTCCGTCACCCCTCCACTTT.

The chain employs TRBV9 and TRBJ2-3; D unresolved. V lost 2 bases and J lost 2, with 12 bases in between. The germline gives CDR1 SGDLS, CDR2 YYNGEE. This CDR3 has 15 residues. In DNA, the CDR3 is TGTGCCAGCAGCGTCTCGGACGCAGTCACAGATACGCAGTATTTT. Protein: CASSVSDAVTDTQYF.

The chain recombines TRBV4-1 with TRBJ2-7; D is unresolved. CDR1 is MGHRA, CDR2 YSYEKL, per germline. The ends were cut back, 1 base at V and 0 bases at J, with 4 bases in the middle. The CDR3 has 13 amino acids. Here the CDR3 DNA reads TGCGCCAGCAGCCAAGGGAACTCCTACGAGCAGTACTTC. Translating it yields CASSQGNSYEQYF.

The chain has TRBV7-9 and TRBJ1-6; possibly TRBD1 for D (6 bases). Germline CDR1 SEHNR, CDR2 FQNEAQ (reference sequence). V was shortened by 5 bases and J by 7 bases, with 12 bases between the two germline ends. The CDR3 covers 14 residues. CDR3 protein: CASSEITGNSPLHF. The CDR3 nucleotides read TGTGCCAGCAGCGAGATTACAGGGAATTCACCCCTCCACTTT. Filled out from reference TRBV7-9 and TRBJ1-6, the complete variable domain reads DTGVSQNPRHKITKRGQNVTFRCDPISEHNRLYWYRQTLGQGPEFLTYFQNEAQLEKSRLLSDRFSAERPKGSFSTLEIQRTEQGDSAMYLCASSEITGNSPLHFGNGTRLTVT.

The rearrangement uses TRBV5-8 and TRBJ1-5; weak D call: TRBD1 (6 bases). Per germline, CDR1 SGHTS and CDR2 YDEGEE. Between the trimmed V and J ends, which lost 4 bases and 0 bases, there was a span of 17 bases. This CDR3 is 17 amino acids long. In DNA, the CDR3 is TGTGCCAGCAGCATGTCCGGACAGCCAAGTAGCAATCAGCCCCAGCATTTT. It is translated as CASSMSGQPSSNQPQHF.

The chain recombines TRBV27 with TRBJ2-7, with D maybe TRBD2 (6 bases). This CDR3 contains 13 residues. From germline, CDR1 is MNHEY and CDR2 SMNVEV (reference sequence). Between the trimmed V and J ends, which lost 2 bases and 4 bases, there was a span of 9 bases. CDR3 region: CASSLRAGYEQYF. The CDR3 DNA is TGTGCCAGCAGTTTAAGGGCGGGATACGAGCAGTACTTC.